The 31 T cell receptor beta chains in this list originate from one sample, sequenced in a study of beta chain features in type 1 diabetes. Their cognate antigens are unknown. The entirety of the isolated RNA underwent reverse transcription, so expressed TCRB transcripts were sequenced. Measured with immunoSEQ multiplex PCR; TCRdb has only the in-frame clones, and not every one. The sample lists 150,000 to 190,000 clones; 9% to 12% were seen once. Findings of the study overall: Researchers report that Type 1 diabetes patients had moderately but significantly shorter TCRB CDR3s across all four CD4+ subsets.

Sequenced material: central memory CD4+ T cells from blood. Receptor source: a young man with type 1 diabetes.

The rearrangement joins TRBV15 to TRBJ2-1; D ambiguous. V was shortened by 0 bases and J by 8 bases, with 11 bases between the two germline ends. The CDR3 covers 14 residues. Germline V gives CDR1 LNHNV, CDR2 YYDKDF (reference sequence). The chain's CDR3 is CATSRELEGYEQFF. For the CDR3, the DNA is TGTGCCACCAGCAGAGAGCTAGAAGGCTATGAGCAGTTCTTC.

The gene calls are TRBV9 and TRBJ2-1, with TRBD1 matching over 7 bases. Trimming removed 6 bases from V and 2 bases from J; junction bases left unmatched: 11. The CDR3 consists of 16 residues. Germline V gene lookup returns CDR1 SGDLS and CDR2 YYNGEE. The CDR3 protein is CASTPGQTNTYNEQFF. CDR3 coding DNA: TGTGCCAGCACCCCGGGACAGACGAATACCTACAATGAGCAGTTCTTC.

The CDR3 loop is CSVGQKETQYF. CDR3 DNA sequence: TGCAGCGTTGGGCAGAAAGAGACCCAGTACTTC. The V and J genes are TRBV29-1 and TRBJ2-5, with D uncertain. CDR3 length: 11 residues. V lost 4 bases, J lost 3 bases, and 6 bases lay in between. Germline CDR1 is SQVTM and CDR2 is ANQGSEA.

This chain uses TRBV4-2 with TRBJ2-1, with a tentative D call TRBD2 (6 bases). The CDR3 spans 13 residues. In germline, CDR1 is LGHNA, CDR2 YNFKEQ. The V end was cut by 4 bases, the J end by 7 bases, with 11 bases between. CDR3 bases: TGTGCCAGCAGCCCGACTAGGCGGAATGAGCAGTTCTTC. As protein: CASSPTRRNEQFF.

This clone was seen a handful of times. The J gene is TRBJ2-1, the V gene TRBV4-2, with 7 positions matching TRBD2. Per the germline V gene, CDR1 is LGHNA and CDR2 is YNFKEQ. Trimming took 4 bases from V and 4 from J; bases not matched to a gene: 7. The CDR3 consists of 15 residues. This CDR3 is CASSPRENLYNEQFF. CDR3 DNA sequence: TGTGCCAGCAGCCCGCGGGAGAACCTTTACAATGAGCAGTTCTTC.

This CDR3 is CASTPDREQFF. In DNA form, the CDR3 reads TGTGCCAGCACCCCCGACAGGGAGCAGTTCTTC. The genes are TRBV7-9 and TRBJ2-1; possible D gene TRBD1, 6 bases. CDR1 SEHNR and CDR2 FQNEAQ come from the germline V gene (reference sequence). The CDR3 is 11 residues long. Trimming stripped 7 bases from V and 10 bases from J, with 11 bases between. The variable domain in full, completed from reference TRBV7-9 and TRBJ2-1, reads DTGVSQNPRHKITKRGQNVTFRCDPISEHNRLYWYRQTLGQGPEFLTYFQNEAQLEKSRLLSDRFSAERPKGSFSTLEIQRTEQGDSAMYLCASTPDREQFFGPGTRLTVL.

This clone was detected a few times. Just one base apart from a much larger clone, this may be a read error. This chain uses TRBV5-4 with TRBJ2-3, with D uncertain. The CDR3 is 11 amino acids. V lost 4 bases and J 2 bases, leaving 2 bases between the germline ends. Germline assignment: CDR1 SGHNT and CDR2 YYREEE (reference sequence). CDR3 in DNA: TGTGCCAGCAGCCACACAGATACGCAGTATTTT. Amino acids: CASSHTDTQYF.

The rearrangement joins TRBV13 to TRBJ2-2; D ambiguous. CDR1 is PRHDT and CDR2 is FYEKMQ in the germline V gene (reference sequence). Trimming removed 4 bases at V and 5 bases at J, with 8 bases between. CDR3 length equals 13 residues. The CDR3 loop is CASSSDKTGELFF. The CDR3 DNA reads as TGTGCCAGCAGCTCCGACAAAACCGGGGAGCTGTTTTTT.

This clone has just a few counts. CDR3 sequence reads: CASSPLFGGSSYNEQFF. The DNA for the CDR3 is TGTGCCAGCAGCCCCCTTTTTGGCGGGAGCTCCTACAATGAGCAGTTCTTC. V and J are TRBV7-2 and TRBJ2-1, with 7 bases lining up with TRBD2. The CDR3 contains 17 residues. The V gene end was trimmed by 5 bases and the J gene end by 0 bases; junction bases not matched to a gene: 10. The V gene's germline CDR1 is SGHTA and CDR2 FQGNSA.

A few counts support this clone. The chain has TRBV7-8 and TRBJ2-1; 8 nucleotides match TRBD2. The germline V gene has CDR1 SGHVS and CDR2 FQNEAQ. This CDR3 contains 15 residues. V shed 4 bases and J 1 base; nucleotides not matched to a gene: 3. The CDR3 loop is CASSSGRASYNEQFF. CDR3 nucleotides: TGTGCCAGCAGCTCCGGGAGGGCGTCCTACAATGAGCAGTTCTTC.

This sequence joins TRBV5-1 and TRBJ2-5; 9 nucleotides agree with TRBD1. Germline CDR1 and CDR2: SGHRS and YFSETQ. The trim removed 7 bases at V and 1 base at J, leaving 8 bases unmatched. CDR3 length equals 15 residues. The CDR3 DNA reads TGCGCCAGCGCCCGGACAGGGGTCGGCCAAGAGACCCAGTACTTC. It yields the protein CASARTGVGQETQYF.

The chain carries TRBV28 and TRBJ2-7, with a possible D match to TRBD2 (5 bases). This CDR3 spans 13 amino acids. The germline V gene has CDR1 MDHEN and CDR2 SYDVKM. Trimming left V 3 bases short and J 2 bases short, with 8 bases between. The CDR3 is CASSLRVPYEQYF. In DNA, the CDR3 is TGTGCCAGCAGTTTGAGGGTACCCTACGAGCAGTACTTC.

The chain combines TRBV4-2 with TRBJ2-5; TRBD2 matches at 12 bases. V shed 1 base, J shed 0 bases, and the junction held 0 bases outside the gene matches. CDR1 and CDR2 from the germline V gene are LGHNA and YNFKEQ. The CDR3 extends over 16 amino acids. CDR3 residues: CASSQGTSGNQETQYF. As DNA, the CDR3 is TGTGCCAGCAGCCAAGGGACTAGCGGGAACCAAGAGACCCAGTACTTC.

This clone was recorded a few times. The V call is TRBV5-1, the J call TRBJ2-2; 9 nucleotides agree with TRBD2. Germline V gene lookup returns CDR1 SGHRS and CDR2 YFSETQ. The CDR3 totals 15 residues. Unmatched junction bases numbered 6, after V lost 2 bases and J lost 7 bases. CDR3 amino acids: CASSFSAGGSGELFF. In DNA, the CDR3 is TGCGCCAGCAGCTTTTCGGCGGGAGGGAGCGGGGAGCTGTTTTTT.

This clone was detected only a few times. The CDR3 region is CAWSVGTSGGDEQFF. The CDR3 DNA follows: TGTGCCTGGAGTGTCGGGACTAGCGGGGGTGATGAGCAGTTCTTC. The V gene is TRBV30, the J gene TRBJ2-1; 14 bases match TRBD2. The trim removed 0 bases at V and 8 bases at J, leaving 3 bases unmatched. Germline-derived CDR1 and CDR2 are GTSNPN and SVGIG (reference sequence). This CDR3 is built from 15 residues.

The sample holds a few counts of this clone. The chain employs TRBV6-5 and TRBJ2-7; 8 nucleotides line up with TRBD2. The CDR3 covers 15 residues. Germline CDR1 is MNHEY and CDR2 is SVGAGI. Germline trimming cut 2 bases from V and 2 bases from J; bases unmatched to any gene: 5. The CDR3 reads CASSYQRELAYEQYF. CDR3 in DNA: TGTGCCAGCAGTTACCAGCGGGAGCTCGCCTACGAGCAGTACTTC.

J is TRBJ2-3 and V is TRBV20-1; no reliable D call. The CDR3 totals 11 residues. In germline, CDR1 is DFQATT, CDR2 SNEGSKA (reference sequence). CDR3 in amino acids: CSPRRQDTQYF. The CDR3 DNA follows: TGCTCCCCCCGCCGTCAGGATACGCAGTATTTT.

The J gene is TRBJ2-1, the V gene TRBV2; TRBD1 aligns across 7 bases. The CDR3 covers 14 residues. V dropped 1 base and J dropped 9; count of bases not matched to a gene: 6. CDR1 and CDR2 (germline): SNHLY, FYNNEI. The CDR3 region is CASSEGTGSFEQFF. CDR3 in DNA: TGTGCCAGCAGTGAAGGGACAGGTAGTTTTGAGCAGTTCTTC.

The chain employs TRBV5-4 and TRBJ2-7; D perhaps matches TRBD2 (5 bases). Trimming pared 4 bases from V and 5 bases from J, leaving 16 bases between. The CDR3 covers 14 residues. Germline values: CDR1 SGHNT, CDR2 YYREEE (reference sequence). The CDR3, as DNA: TGTGCCAGCAGCCCGCGCGGGTCTCTCGACGAGCAGTACTTC. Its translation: CASSPRGSLDEQYF. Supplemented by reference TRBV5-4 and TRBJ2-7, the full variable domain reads ETGVTQSPTHLIKTRGQQVTLRCSSQSGHNTVSWYQQALGQGPQFIFQYYREEENGRGNFPPRFSGLQFPNYSSELNVNALELDDSALYLCASSPRGSLDEQYFGPGTRLTVT.

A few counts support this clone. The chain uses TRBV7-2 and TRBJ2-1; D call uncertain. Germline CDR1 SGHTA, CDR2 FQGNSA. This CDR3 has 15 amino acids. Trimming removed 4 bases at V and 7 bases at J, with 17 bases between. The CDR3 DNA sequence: TGTGCCAGCAGCTCCTACGTAAGTATGACAAATGAGCAGTTCTTC. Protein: CASSSYVSMTNEQFF. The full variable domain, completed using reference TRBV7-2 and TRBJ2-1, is GAGVSQSPSNKVTEKGKDVELRCDPISGHTALYWYRQSLGQGLEFLIYFQGNSAPDKSGLPSDRFSAERTGGSVSTLTIQRTQQEDSAVYLCASSSYVSMTNEQFFGPGTRLTVL.

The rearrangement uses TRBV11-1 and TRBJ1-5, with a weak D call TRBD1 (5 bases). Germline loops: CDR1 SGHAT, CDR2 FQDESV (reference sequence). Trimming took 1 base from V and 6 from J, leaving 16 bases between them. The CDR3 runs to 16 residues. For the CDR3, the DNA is TGTGCCAGCAGCTTAGTGCCCACGGGGGTTGGTCAGCCCCAGCATTTT. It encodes CASSLVPTGVGQPQHF.

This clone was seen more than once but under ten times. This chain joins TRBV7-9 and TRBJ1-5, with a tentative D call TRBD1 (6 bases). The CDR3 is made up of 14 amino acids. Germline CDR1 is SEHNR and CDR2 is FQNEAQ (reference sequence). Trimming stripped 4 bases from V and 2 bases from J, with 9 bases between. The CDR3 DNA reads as TGTGCCAGCAGCTCAGGGGCTGGCAATCAGCCCCAGCATTTT. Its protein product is CASSSGAGNQPQHF.

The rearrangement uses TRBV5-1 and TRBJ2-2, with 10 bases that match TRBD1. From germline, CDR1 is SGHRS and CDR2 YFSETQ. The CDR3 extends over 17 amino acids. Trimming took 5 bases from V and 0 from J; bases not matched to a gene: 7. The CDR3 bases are TGCGCCAGCAGATTCCGACAGGGGGCTTCGAACACCGGGGAGCTGTTTTTT. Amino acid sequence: CASRFRQGASNTGELFF.

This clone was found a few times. CDR3 sequence: CASSSRANYGYTF. The CDR3 DNA sequence: TGTGCCAGCAGCTCGAGAGCTAACTATGGCTACACCTTC. The V call is TRBV28, the J call TRBJ1-2; D not certain. Germline V CDR1 and CDR2: MDHEN, SYDVKM. V was shortened by 6 bases and J by 0 bases, with 8 bases between the two germline ends. This CDR3 has 13 amino acids.

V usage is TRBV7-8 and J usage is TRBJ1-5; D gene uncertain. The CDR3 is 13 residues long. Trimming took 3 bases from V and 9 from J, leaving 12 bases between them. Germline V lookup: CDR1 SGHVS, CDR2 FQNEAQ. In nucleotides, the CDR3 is TGTGCCAGCAGCTTGGCCTCGTATTCGCCCCAGCATTTT. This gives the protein CASSLASYSPQHF.

CDR3 sequence (DNA): TGTGCCAGCAGCCGTCCCCCACTCACAGATACGCAGTATTTT. Protein product: CASSRPPLTDTQYF. The chain links TRBV7-9 to TRBJ2-3; D remains ambiguous. V dropped 5 bases and J dropped 2 bases, with 11 bases sitting between them. This CDR3 region has 14 residues. The germline CDR1 and CDR2 sequences are SEHNR and FQNEAQ (reference sequence).

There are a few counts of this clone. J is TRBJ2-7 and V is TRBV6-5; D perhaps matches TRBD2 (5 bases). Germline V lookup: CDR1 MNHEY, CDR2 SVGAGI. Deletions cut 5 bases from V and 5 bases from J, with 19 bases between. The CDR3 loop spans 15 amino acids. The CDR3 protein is CASSPREGYEDEQYF. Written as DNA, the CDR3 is TGTGCCAGCAGTCCTAGAGAGGGATATGAGGACGAGCAGTACTTC.

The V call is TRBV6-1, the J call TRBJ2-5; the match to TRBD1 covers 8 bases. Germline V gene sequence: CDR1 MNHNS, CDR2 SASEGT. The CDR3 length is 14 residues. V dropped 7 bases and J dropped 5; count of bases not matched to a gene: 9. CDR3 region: CASMVGQGLETQYF. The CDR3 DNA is TGTGCCAGCATGGTAGGACAGGGTCTGGAGACCCAGTACTTC.

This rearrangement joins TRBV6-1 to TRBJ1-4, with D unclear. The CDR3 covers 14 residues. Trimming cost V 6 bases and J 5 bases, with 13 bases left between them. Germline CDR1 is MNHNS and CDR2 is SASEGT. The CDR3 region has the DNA TGTGCCAGCAGAGGTCGGAGCTGGAATGAAAAACTGTTTTTT. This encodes CASRGRSWNEKLFF.

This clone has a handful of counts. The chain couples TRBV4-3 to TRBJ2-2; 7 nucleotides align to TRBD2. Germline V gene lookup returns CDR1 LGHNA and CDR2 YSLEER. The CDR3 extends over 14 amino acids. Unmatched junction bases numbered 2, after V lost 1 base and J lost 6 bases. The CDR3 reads CASSQVLAAGELFF. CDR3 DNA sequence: TGCGCCAGCAGCCAAGTGCTAGCGGCCGGGGAGCTGTTTTTT.

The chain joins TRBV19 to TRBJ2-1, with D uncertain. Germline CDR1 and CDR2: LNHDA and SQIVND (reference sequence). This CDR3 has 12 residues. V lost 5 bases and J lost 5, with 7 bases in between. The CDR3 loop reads CASSPRDNEQFF. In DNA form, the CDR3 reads TGTGCCAGTAGTCCCCGGGACAATGAGCAGTTCTTC.